These T cell receptor beta chains were read from a single sample in a study of cytomegalovirus exposure and HLA in healthy donors. Here immunoSEQ multiplex PCR was the method, and the copy in TCRdb shows in-frame clones only, minus some. The repertoire has about 200,000 clones, around 88% of them found once; the top ten carry 0.25% to 0.4%. Input material: PBMCs. The receptors stem from a woman aged 25 to 39 in good health and CMV-seronegative. Each CDR3 is given with its conserved first and last residue. The D gene is left open where the match is weak. Clone size is shown for a subset of rows, as once, few, many or a class of expanded clone.

J gene: TRBJ2-7
D gene: TRBD1
CDR3 length: 14
clone size: NA
V gene: TRBV7-9
CDR3 protein: CASSLRDRVYEQYF
CDR3 DNA: TGTGCCAGCAGCTTGAGGGACAGGGTCTACGAGCAGTACTTC

J gene: TRBJ1-1
D gene: NA
CDR3 length: 14
clone size: NA
V gene: TRBV28
CDR3 protein: CASSHTQANTEAFF
CDR3 DNA: TGTGCCAGCAGTCACACACAGGCGAACACTGAAGCTTTCTTT

J gene: TRBJ1-4
D gene: NA
CDR3 length: 18
clone size: NA
V gene: TRBV5-1
CDR3 protein: CASSLGHSVRRENEKLFF
CDR3 DNA: TGCGCCAGCAGCCTGGGACATAGTGTTCGTAGGGAGAATGAAAAACTGTTTTTT

J gene: TRBJ2-2
D gene: NA
CDR3 length: 14
clone size: NA
V gene: TRBV6-1
CDR3 protein: CASALEGGIGELFF
CDR3 DNA: TGTGCCAGCGCGTTGGAGGGGGGGATCGGGGAGCTGTTTTTT

J gene: TRBJ1-2
D gene: TRBD1
CDR3 length: 14
clone size: NA
V gene: TRBV5-4
CDR3 protein: CASSARDRNYGYTF
CDR3 DNA: TGTGCCAGCAGCGCAAGGGACAGGAACTATGGCTACACCTTC

J gene: TRBJ2-7
D gene: TRBD1
CDR3 length: 15
clone size: NA
V gene: TRBV13
CDR3 protein: CASSFSGTGHYEQYF
CDR3 DNA: TGTGCCAGCAGCTTCTCAGGGACAGGGCACTACGAGCAGTACTTC

J gene: TRBJ2-7
D gene: NA
CDR3 length: 15
clone size: NA
V gene: TRBV7-9
CDR3 protein: CASTSSALYSYEQYF
CDR3 DNA: TGTGCCAGCACATCTAGCGCCTTATACTCCTACGAGCAGTACTTC

J gene: TRBJ1-4
D gene: TRBD1
CDR3 length: 14
clone size: NA
V gene: TRBV7-8
CDR3 protein: CASSYRDSTEKLFF
CDR3 DNA: TGTGCCAGCAGCTATAGGGACAGTACAGAAAAACTGTTTTTT

J gene: TRBJ1-2
D gene: TRBD1
CDR3 length: 13
clone size: few
V gene: TRBV6-1
CDR3 protein: CASSDRDRAGYTF
CDR3 DNA: TGTGCCAGCAGTGACCGGGACAGGGCGGGCTACACCTTC

J gene: TRBJ2-7
D gene: NA
CDR3 length: 13
clone size: NA
V gene: TRBV5-1
CDR3 protein: CASKEEGLYEQYF
CDR3 DNA: TGCGCCAGCAAGGAGGAGGGACTCTACGAGCAGTACTTC

J gene: TRBJ1-3
D gene: NA
CDR3 length: 17
clone size: NA
V gene: TRBV9
CDR3 protein: CASSVGMRVRSGNTIYF
CDR3 DNA: TGTGCCAGCAGCGTAGGAATGAGGGTGAGGAGCGGAAACACCATATATTTT

J gene: TRBJ2-3
D gene: NA
CDR3 length: 15
clone size: NA
V gene: TRBV5-1
CDR3 protein: CASSPYTKDTDTQYF
CDR3 DNA: TGCGCCAGCAGCCCCTACACTAAGGACACAGATACGCAGTATTTT

J gene: TRBJ2-7
D gene: TRBD2
CDR3 length: 15
clone size: NA
V gene: TRBV5-8
CDR3 protein: CASSRGLARTYEQYF
CDR3 DNA: TGTGCCAGCAGCAGGGGACTAGCGAGAACCTACGAGCAGTACTTC

J gene: TRBJ2-7
D gene: NA
CDR3 length: 12
clone size: NA
V gene: TRBV2
CDR3 protein: CASGDWSYEQYF
CDR3 DNA: TGTGCCAGCGGGGACTGGTCCTACGAGCAGTACTTC

J gene: TRBJ1-2
D gene: NA
CDR3 length: 15
clone size: once
V gene: TRBV2
CDR3 protein: CASSALQGGGYGYTF
CDR3 DNA: TGTGCCAGCTCTGCCCTACAGGGCGGTGGATATGGCTACACCTTC